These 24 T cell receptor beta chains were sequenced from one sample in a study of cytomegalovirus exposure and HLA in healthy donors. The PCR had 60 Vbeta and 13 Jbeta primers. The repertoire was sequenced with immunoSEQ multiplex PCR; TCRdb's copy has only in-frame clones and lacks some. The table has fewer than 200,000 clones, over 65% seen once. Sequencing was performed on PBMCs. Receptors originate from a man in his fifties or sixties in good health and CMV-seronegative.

The CDR3 here is CSVEVGSGYTF. CDR3 coding DNA: TGCAGCGTTGAGGTAGGGAGTGGCTACACCTTC. V and J are TRBV29-1 and TRBJ1-2; the D is unclear. V was clipped by 3 bases and J by 7 bases, with 9 bases between them. The CDR3 has 11 amino acids. From germline, CDR1 is SQVTM and CDR2 ANQGSEA.

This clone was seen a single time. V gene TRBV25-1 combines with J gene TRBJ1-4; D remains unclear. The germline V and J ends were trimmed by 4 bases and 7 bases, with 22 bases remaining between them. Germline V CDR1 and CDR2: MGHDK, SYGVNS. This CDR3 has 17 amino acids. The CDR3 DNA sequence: TGTGCCAGCAGTGGGGGAGAGGTACCAGGAAAAAGTGAAAAACTGTTTTTT. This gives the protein CASSGGEVPGKSEKLFF.

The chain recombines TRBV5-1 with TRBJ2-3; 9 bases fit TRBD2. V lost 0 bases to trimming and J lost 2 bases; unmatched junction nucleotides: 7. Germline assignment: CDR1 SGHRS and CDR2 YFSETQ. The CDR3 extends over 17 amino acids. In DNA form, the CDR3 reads TGCGCCAGCAGCTTGGTGCCTAGCGGGGAATACACAGATACGCAGTATTTT. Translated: CASSLVPSGEYTDTQYF. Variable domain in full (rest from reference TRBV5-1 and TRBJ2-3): KAGVTQTPRYLIKTRGQQVTLSCSPISGHRSVSWYQQTPGQGLQFLFEYFSETQRNKGNFPGRFSGRQFSNSRSEMNVSTLELGDSALYLCASSLVPSGEYTDTQYFGPGTRLTVL.

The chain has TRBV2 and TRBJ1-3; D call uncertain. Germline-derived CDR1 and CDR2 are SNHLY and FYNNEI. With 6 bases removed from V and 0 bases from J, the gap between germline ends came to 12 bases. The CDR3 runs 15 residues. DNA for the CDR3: TGTGCCAGCAGCGATCGTCGGTTCTCTGGAAACACCATATATTTT. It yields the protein CASSDRRFSGNTIYF.

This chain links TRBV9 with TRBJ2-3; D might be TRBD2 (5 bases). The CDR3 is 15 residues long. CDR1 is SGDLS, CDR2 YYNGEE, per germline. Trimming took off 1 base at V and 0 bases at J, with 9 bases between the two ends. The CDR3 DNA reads TGTGCCAGCAGCGTAATCAGCGGTAGCACAGATACGCAGTATTTT. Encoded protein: CASSVISGSTDTQYF.

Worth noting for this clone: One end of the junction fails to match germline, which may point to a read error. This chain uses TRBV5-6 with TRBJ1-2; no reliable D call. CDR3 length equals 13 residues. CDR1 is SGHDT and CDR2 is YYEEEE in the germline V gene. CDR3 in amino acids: CAGSLNRNYGYTF. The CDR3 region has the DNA TGTGCCGGCAGCTTAAACAGAAACTATGGCTACACCTTC. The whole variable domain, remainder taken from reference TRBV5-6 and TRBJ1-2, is DAGVTQSPTHLIKTRGQQVTLRCSPKSGHDTVSWYQQALGQGPQFIFQYYEEEERQRGNFPDRFSGHQFPNYSSELNVNALLLGDSALYLCAGSLNRNYGYTFGSGTRLTVV.

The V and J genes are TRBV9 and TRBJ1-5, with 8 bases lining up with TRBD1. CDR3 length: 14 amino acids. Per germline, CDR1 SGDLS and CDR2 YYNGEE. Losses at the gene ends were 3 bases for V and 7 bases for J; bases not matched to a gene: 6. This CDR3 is CASSGGTGSQPQHF. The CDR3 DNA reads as TGTGCCAGCAGCGGCGGGACAGGCAGCCAGCCCCAGCATTTT. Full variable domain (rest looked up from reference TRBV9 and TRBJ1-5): DSGVTQTPKHLITATGQRVTLRCSPRSGDLSVYWYQQSLDQGLQFLIQYYNGEERAKGNILERFSAQQFPDLHSELNLSSLELGDSALYFCASSGGTGSQPQHFGDGTRLSIL.

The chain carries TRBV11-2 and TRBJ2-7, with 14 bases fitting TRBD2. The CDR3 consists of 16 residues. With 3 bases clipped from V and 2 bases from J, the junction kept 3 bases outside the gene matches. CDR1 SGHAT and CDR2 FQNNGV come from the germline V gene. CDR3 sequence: CASSFPTSGRAYEQYF. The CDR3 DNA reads TGTGCCAGCAGCTTCCCGACTAGCGGGAGGGCCTACGAGCAGTACTTC.

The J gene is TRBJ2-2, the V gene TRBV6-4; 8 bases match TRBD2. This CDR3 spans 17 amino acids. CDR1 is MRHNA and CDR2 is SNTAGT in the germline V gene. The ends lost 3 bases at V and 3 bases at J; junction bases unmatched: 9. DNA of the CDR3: TGTGCCAGCAGTGATGCTCAGCGAGCGGGGGACACCGGGGAGCTGTTTTTT. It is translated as CASSDAQRAGDTGELFF.

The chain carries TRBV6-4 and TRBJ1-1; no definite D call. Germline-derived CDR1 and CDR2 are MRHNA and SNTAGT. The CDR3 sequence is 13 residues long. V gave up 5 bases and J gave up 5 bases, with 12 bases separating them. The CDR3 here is CASSTNRETEAFF. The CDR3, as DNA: TGTGCCAGCAGTACCAACCGGGAAACTGAAGCTTTCTTT.

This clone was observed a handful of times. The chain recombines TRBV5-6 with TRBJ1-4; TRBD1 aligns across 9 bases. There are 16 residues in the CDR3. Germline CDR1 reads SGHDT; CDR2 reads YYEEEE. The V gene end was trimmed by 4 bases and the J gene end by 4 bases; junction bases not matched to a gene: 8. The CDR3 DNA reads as TGTGCCAGCAGCCTAGCCGGGACAGGGTATAATGAAAAACTGTTTTTT. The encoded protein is CASSLAGTGYNEKLFF.

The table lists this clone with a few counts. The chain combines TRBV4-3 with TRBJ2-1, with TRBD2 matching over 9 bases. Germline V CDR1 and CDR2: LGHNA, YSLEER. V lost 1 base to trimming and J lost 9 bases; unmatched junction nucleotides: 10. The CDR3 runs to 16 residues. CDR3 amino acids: CASSQGPRREGGEQFF. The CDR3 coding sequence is TGCGCCAGCAGCCAAGGGCCGCGGCGGGAGGGAGGTGAGCAGTTCTTC.

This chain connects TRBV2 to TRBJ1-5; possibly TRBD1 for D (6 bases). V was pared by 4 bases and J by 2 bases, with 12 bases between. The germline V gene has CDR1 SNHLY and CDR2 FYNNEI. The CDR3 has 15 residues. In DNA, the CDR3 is TGTGCCAGCAGTGGAGTAGGGGGAGGCAATCAGCCCCAGCATTTT. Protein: CASSGVGGGNQPQHF. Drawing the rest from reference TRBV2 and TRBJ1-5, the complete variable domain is EPEVTQTPSHQVTQMGQEVILRCVPISNHLYFYWYRQILGQKVEFLVSFYNNEISEKSEIFDDQFSVERPDGSNFTLKIRSTKLEDSAMYFCASSGVGGGNQPQHFGDGTRLSIL.

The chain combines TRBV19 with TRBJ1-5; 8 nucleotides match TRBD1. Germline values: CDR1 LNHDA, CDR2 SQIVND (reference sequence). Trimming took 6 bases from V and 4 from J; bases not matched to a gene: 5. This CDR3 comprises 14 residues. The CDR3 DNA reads TGTGCCAGTAGAGACAGGGGTACAAATCAGCCCCAGCATTTT. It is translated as CASRDRGTNQPQHF.

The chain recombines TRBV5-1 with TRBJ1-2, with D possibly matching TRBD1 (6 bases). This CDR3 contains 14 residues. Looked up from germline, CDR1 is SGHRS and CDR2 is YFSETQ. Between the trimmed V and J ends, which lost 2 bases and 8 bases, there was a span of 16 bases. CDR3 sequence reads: CASSFAGAAVGYTF. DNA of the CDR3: TGCGCCAGCAGCTTCGCAGGGGCTGCCGTCGGCTACACCTTC.

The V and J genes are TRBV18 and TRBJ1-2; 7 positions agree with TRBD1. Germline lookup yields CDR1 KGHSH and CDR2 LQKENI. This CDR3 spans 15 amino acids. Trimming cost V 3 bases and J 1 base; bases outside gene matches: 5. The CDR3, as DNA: TGTGCCAGCTCACCCGGGGACAGTGGTAACTATGGCTACACCTTC. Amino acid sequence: CASSPGDSGNYGYTF.

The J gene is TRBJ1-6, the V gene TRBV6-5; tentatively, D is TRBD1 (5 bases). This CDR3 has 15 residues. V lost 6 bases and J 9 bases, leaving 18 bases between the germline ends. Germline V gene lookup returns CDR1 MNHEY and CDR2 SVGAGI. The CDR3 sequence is CASSVLGGGGSPLHF. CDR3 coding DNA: TGTGCCAGCAGCGTCCTTGGGGGGGGTGGTTCACCCCTCCACTTT.

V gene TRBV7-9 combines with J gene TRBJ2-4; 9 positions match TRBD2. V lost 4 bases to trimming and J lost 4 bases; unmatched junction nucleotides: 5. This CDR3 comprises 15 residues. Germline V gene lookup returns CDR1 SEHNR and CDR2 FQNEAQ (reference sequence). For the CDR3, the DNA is TGTGCCAGCAGCTACCCCCTAGCGGGGAAAAACATTCAGTACTTC. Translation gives CASSYPLAGKNIQYF.

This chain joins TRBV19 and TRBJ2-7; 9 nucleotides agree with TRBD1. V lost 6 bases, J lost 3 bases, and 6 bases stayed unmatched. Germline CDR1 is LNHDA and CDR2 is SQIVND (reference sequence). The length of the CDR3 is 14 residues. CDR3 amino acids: CASSRDRDLYEQYF. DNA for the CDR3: TGTGCCAGTAGCCGGGACAGGGACCTCTACGAGCAGTACTTC.

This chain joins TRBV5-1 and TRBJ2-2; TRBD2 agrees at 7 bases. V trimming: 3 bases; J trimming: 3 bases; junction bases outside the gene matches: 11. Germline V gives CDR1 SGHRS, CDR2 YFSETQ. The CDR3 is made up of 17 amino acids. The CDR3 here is CASSWTTSIVDTGELFF. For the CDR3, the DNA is TGCGCCAGCAGCTGGACGACTAGCATCGTGGACACCGGGGAGCTGTTTTTT.

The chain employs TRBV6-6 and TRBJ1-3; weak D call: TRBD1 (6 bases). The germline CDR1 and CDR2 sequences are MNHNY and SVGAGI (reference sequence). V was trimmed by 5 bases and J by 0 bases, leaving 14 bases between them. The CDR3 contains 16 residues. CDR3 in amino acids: CASSTHTGHSGNTIYF. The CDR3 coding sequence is TGTGCCAGCAGTACTCATACAGGGCACTCTGGAAACACCATATATTTT.

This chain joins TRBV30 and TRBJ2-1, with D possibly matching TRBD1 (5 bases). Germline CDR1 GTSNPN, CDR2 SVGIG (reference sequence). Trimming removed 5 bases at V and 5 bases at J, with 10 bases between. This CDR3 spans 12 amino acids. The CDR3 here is CAWDAGNNEQFF. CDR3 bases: TGTGCCTGGGACGCAGGGAACAATGAGCAGTTCTTC.

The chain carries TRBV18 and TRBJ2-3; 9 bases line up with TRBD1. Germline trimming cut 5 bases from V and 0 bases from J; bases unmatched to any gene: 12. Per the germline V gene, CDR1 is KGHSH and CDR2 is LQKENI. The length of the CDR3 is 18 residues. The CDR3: CASSEGAPGTGSTDTQYF. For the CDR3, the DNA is TGTGCCAGCTCAGAGGGGGCCCCCGGGACAGGGAGCACAGATACGCAGTATTTT.

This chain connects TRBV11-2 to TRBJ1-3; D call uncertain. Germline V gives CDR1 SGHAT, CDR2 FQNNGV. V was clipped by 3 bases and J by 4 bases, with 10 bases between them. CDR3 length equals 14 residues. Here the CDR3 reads CASSFSREGNTIYF. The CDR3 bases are TGTGCCAGCAGCTTTTCCCGAGAAGGAAACACCATATATTTT. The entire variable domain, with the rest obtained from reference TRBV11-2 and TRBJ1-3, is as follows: EAGVAQSPRYKIIEKRQSVAFWCNPISGHATLYWYQQILGQGPKLLIQFQNNGVVDDSQLPKDRFSAERLKGVDSTLKIQPAKLEDSAVYLCASSFSREGNTIYFGEGSWLTVV.